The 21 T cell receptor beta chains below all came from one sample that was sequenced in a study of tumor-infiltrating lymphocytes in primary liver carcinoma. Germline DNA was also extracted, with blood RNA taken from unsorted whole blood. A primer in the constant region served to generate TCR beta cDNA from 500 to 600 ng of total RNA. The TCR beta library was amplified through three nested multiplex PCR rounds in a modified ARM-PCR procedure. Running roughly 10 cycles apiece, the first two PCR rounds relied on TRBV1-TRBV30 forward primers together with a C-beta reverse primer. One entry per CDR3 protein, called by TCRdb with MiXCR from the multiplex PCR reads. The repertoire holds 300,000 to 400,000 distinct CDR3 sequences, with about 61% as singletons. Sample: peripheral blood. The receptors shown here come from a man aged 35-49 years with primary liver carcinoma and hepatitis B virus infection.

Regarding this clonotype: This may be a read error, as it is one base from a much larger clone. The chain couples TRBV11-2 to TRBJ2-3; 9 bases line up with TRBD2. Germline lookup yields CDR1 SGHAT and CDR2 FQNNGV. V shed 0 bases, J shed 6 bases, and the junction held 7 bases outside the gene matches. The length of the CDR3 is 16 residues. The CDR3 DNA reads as TGTGCCAGCAGCTTAGACCATCTAGCGGGAACCGATACGCAGTATTTT. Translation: CASSLDHLAGTDTQYF.

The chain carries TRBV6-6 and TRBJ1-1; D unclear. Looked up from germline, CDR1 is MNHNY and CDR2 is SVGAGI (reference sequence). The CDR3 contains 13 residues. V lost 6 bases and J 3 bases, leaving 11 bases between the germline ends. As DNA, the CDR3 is TGTGCCAGCAGGATTACAGAATACACTGAAGCTTTCTTT. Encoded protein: CASRITEYTEAFF.

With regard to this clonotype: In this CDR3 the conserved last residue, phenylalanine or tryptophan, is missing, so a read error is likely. This CDR3 reads CASSQYHGGPTDTQYC. The CDR3 DNA reads TGTGCCAGCAGCCAATACCACGGGGGGCCAACGGATACGCAGTATTGT. V gene TRBV11-2 combines with J gene TRBJ2-3; D might be TRBD2 (7 bases). The germline CDR1 and CDR2 sequences are SGHAT and FQNNGV. V was pared by 5 bases and J by 6 bases, with 21 bases between. The CDR3 consists of 16 residues.

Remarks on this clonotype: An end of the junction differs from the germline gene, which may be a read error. The CDR3: CASSLGGLAGPAGELFF. As DNA, the CDR3 is TGTGCCAGCAGCTTAGGAGGACTAGCGGGACCAGCCGGGGAGCTGTTCTTT. This chain connects TRBV11-2 to TRBJ2-2; 12 positions agree with TRBD2. Germline V gives CDR1 SGHAT, CDR2 FQNNGV. The CDR3 has 17 residues. The variable domain in full, completed from reference TRBV11-2 and TRBJ2-2, reads EAGVAQSPRYKIIEKRQSVAFWCNPISGHATLYWYQQILGQGPKLLIQFQNNGVVDDSQLPKDRFSAERLKGVDSTLKIQPAKLEDSAVYLCASSLGGLAGPAGELFFGEGSRLTVL.

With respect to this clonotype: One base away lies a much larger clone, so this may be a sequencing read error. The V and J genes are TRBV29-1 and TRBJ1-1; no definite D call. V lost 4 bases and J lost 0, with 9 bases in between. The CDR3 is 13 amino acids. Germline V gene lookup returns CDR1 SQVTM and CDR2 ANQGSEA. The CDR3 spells CSVVVSLNTEAFF. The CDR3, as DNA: TGCAGCGTTGTTGTCAGCTTGAACACTGAAGCTTTCTTT.

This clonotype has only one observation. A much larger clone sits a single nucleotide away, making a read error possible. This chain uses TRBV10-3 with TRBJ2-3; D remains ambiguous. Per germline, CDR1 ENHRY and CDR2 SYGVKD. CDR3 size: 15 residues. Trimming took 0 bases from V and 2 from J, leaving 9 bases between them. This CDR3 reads CAISESKVHTDTQYF. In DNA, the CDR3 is TGTGCCATCAGTGAGTCGAAGGTTCACACAGATACGCAGTATTTT.

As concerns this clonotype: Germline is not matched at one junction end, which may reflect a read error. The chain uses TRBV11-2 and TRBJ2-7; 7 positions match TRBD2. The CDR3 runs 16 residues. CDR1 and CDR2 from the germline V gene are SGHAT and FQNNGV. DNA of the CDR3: TGTGCCAGGAGCTACTTTGGTAGCGGGCACACCTACGAGCAGTACTTC. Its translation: CARSYFGSGHTYEQYF.

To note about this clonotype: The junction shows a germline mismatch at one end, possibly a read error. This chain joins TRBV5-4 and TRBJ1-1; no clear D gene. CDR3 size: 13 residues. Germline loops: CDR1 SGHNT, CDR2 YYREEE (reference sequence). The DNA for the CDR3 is TGTGCCAGCAGCTTGGAGCGGAACATTGAAGCTTTCTTT. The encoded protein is CASSLERNIEAFF.

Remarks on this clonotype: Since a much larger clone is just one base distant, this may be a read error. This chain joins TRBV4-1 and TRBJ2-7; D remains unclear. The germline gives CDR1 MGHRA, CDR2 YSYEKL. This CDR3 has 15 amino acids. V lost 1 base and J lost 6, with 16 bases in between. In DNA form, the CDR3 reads TGCGCCAGCAGCCAAGGCCCATTTGGCACCTGCGAGCAGTACTTC. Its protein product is CASSQGPFGTCEQYF.

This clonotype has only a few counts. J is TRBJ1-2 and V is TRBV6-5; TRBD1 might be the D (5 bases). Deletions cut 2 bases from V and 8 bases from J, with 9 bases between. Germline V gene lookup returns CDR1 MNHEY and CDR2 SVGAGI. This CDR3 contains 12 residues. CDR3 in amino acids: CASSYVGEGYTF. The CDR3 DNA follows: TGTGCCAGCAGTTACGTGGGGGAAGGCTACACCTTC.

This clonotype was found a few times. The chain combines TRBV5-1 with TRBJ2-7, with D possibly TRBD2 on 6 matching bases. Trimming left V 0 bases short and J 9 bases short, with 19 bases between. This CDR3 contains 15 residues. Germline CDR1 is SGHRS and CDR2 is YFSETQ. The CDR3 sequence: CASSLGPTEGTGQYF. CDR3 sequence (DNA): TGCGCCAGCAGCTTGGGTCCCACAGAGGGGACTGGGCAGTACTTC.

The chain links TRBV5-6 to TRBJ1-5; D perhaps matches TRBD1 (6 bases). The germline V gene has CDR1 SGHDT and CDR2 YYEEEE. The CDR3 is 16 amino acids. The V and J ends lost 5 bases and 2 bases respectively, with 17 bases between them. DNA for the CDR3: TGTGCCAGCAGTTCTTTGACAGGTGGGCGCAATCAGCCCCAGCATTTT. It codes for CASSSLTGGRNQPQHF.

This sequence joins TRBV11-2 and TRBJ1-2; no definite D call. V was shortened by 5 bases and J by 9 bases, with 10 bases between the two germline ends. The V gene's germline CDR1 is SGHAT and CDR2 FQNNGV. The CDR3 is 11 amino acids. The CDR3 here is CASSEQYSYTF. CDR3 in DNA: TGTGCCAGCAGCGAACAATATAGCTACACCTTC.

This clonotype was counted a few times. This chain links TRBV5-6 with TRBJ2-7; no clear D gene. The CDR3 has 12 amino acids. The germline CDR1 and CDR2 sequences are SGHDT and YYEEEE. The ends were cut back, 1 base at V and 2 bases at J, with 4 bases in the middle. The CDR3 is CASSLWAYEQYF. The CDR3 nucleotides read TGTGCCAGCAGCTTGTGGGCCTACGAGCAGTACTTC.

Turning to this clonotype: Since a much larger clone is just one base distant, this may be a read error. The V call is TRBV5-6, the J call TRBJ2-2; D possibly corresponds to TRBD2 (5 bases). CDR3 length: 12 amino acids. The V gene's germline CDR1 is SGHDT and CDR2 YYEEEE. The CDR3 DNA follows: TGTGCCAGCAGCTTGGTCGCCGGGGAGCCGTTTTTT. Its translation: CASSLVAGEPFF.

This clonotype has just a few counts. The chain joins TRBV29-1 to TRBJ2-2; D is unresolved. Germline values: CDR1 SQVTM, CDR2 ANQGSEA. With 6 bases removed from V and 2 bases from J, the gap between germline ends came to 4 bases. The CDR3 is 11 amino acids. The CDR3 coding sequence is TGCAGCGTCTTAAACACCGGGGAGCTGTTTTTT. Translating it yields CSVLNTGELFF.

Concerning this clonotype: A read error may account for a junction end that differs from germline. The CDR3 DNA follows: TGTGCCAGCAGTGAAGCCTTCAGGAACCGTTTCATCTACGATGAGCAGTTCTTC. Translating gives CASSEAFRNRFIYDEQFF. The V gene is TRBV6-1, the J gene TRBJ2-1; D remains ambiguous. The CDR3 extends over 18 amino acids. CDR1 and CDR2 (germline): MNHNS, SASEGT.

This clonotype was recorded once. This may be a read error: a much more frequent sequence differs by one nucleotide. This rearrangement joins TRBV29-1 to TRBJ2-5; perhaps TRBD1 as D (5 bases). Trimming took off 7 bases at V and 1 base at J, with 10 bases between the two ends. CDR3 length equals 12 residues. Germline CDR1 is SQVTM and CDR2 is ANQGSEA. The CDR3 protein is CSANRSQETQYF. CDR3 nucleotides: TGCAGCGCTAACAGGAGCCAAGAGACCCAGTACTTC.

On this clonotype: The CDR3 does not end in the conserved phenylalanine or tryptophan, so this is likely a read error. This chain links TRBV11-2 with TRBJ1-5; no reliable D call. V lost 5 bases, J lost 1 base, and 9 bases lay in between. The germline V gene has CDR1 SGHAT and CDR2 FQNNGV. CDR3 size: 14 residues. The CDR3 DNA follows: TGTGCCAGCAGCATTGGACGCAGCAATCAGCCCCAGCATCTT. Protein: CASSIGRSNQPQHL.

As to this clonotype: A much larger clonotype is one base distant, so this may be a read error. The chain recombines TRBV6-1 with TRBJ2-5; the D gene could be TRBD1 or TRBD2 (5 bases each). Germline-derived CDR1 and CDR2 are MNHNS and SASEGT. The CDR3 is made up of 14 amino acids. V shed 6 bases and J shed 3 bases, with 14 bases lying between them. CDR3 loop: CASRTGTIKETQYF. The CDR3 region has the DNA TGTGCCAGCAGGACCGGGACCATCAAAGAGACCCAGTACTTC.

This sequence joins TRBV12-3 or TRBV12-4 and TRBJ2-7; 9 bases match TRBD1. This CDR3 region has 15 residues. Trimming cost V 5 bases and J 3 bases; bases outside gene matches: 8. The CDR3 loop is CASSVRDRVFYEQYF. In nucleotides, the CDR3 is TGTGCCAGCAGTGTCCGGGACAGGGTTTTCTACGAGCAGTACTTC.